This T cell receptor beta chain is drawn from a study of blood T cell repertoires in COVID-19. Assay: immunoSEQ multiplex PCR; the TCRdb copy retains only in-frame clones and omits some. Of hundreds of thousands of clones listed, around 89% are singletons. This receptor was taken from a man aged 40-49 years with acute or convalescent COVID-19. Sequenced: peripheral blood.

In nucleotides, the CDR3 is TGTGCCAGCAGTAGGGGACAGCTACTAAACTATGGCTACACCTTC. Amino acids: CASSRGQLLNYGYTF. This sequence joins TRBV6-5 and TRBJ1-2, with 7 bases lining up with TRBD1. The CDR3 is 15 residues long. The trim removed 5 bases at V and 2 bases at J, leaving 8 bases unmatched. Per the germline V gene, CDR1 is MNHEY and CDR2 is SVGAGI.